The rows below give T cell receptor beta chains drawn from one sample of a study of PD-L1 blockade in urothelial cancer. Assay used: immunoSEQ multiplex PCR; TCRdb lists only in-frame clones, some missing. The data hold tens of thousands of clones, with 70% to 90% observed a single time. The source was PBMCs, collected around atezolizumab (anti-PD-L1) treatment. These receptor sequences come from a man aged 45-65 years with urothelial cancer. Both conserved end residues are part of each CDR3. Fields, in order: D gene, V gene, clone size, J gene, CDR3 DNA, CDR3 protein. D genes are given only for firm matches. Clone size is given for some rows only: seen once, a few or many times, or a class if the clone is expanded.

TRBD2	TRBV10-2	.	TRBJ2-3	TGCGCCAGCAGCCAACTGGGACTAGCGGGAGGAAACACAGATACGCAGTATTTT	CASSQLGLAGGNTDTQYF
.	TRBV27	once	TRBJ2-6	TGTGCCAGCAAAACCCAAACTGTCTCCTCTGGGGCCAACGTCCTGACTTTC	CASKTQTVSSGANVLTF
TRBD1	TRBV5-1	.	TRBJ1-1	TGCGCCAGCAGCTGGGACAGTTTTATTAGAACTGAAGCTTTCTTT	CASSWDSFIRTEAFF
.	TRBV9	.	TRBJ2-3	TGTGCCAGCAGCGTAGCGGAGCGGAGCACAGATACGCAGTATTTT	CASSVAERSTDTQYF
TRBD2	TRBV10-2	.	TRBJ2-1	TGCGCCAGCAGCCCCTACGGGAGGGTAGGCTACAATGAGCAGTTCTTC	CASSPYGRVGYNEQFF
TRBD2	TRBV27	.	TRBJ2-1	TGTGCCAGCAGTACCAGACTAGCGGCCTACAATGAGCAGTTCTTC	CASSTRLAAYNEQFF
TRBD1	TRBV19	once	TRBJ1-6	TGTGCCAGTAGGGGACAGCCTAATTCACCCCTCCACTTT	CASRGQPNSPLHF
.	TRBV2	.	TRBJ2-1	TGTGCCAGCAGCCCTAGCGCCGGGGGTGAGCAGTTCTTC	CASSPSAGGEQFF
.	TRBV27	.	TRBJ2-1	TGTGCCAGCAGTTCGGTATACAATGAGCAGTTCTTC	CASSSVYNEQFF
TRBD2	TRBV29-1	.	TRBJ2-1	TGCAGCGTTGACCCGATTAGCGGGATATACAATGAGCAGTTCTTC	CSVDPISGIYNEQFF
.	TRBV6-6	few	TRBJ1-1	TGTGCCAGCAGACGACAGAACACTGAAGCTTTCTTT	CASRRQNTEAFF
.	TRBV19	few	TRBJ1-4	TGTGCCAGTAGTGTGACAGGTGGAAAACTGTTTTTT	CASSVTGGKLFF
.	TRBV7-2	.	TRBJ2-1	TGTGCCAGCAGCTTAGAGGTCCGAGCGTACCGCTCCTACAATGAGCAGTTCTTC	CASSLEVRAYRSYNEQFF
TRBD2	TRBV14	.	TRBJ2-3	TGTGCCAGCAGCCAAGATCGTTGGGCGGGAGTTTTAACAGATACGCAGTATTTT	CASSQDRWAGVLTDTQYF
.	TRBV5-1	.	TRBJ2-1	TGCGCCAGCAGCCCCGTTCGAGAGAGGTACAATGAGCAGTTCTTC	CASSPVRERYNEQFF
TRBD2	TRBV11-2	.	TRBJ2-5	TGTGCCAGCAGCACGCTAGCGGGAGTAAGGGAGACCCAGTACTTC	CASSTLAGVRETQYF
TRBD2	TRBV6-4	.	TRBJ2-2	TGTGCCAGCAGTGTAGCGGGGGGCACCGGGGAGCTGTTTTTT	CASSVAGGTGELFF
.	TRBV6-5	once	TRBJ2-7	TGTGCCAGCAGTTACTCCCAGACAACCTACGAGCAGTACTTC	CASSYSQTTYEQYF
.	TRBV5-1	once	TRBJ2-1	TGCGCCAGCAGCCGGACAGTCCTCCGGGACAATGAGCAGTTCTTC	CASSRTVLRDNEQFF
TRBD1	TRBV5-1	.	TRBJ1-1	TGCGCCAGCAGCACCGGACAGGGTCGGAACACTGAAGCTTTCTTT	CASSTGQGRNTEAFF
TRBD1	TRBV11-1	.	TRBJ1-6	TGTGCCAGCAGCTCCGGCGGGGACAGGAGCTATAATTCACCCCTCCACTTT	CASSSGGDRSYNSPLHF
.	TRBV20-1	.	TRBJ2-1	TGCAGTGCACCTCTAGATGAGCAGTTCTTC	CSAPLDEQFF
.	TRBV7-9	.	TRBJ2-2	TGTGCCAGCAGCCTTGGGCAGATTAGTTCCGGGGAGCTGTTTTTT	CASSLGQISSGELFF
TRBD2	TRBV9	.	TRBJ2-2	TGTGCCAGCAGCGTAGATCCAGCGGGAGGGCCGAGTTTCGGGGAGCTGTTTTTT	CASSVDPAGGPSFGELFF
.	TRBV18	few	TRBJ1-1	TGTGCCAGCTCACTTCAGGGGGAAGCTTTCTTT	CASSLQGEAFF
.	TRBV10-1	.	TRBJ2-5	TGCGCCAGCAGTGACAGGGGGGTCGTCCAAGAGACCCAGTACTTC	CASSDRGVVQETQYF
.	TRBV7-2	once	TRBJ1-1	TGTGCCAGCAGTCTCCGGGTGGGGCGGGCTTTCTTT	CASSLRVGRAFF
.	TRBV7-9	.	TRBJ2-7	TGTGCCAGCAGCTCATGGACAGTCTACGAGCAGTACTTC	CASSSWTVYEQYF
TRBD1	TRBV5-1	.	TRBJ2-7	TGCGCCAGCCGACAGGGGTACGAGCAGTACTTC	CASRQGYEQYF
TRBD1	TRBV4-1	.	TRBJ1-3	TGCGCCAGCAGCCAAGAGGGGACAGGGGTTTACTCCTCTGGAAACACCATATATTTT	CASSQEGTGVYSSGNTIYF
.	TRBV11-2	once	TRBJ2-1	TGTGCCAGCAGCCAAATCCCCGGCAGGGAGGTGAGTGAGCAGTTCTTC	CASSQIPGREVSEQFF
.	TRBV28	few	TRBJ2-1	TGTGCCAGCAGTTTGCTACAGGGTCAGGGGCAGTTCTTC	CASSLLQGQGQFF
.	TRBV7-6	.	TRBJ2-1	TGTGCCAGCAGCGTAGACGTCGGGGGCAATGAGCAGTTCTTC	CASSVDVGGNEQFF
TRBD1	TRBV19	.	TRBJ2-7	TGTGCCACTAAAACCGGGACAGGGGTTCACGAGCAGTACTTC	CATKTGTGVHEQYF
.	TRBV6-1	.	TRBJ2-2	TGTGCCAGCAGTGCTACGGGGGCCGGGGAGCTGTTTTTT	CASSATGAGELFF
.	TRBV18	.	TRBJ1-1	TGTGCCAGCTCACCACGTTTCGGACTCTGGGACACTGAAGCTTTCTTT	CASSPRFGLWDTEAFF
TRBD1	TRBV7-9	.	TRBJ1-2	TGTGCCAGCAGCTTCGGGACAGGGAACTATGGCTACACCTTC	CASSFGTGNYGYTF
TRBD2	TRBV4-1	once	TRBJ2-5	TGCGCCAGCAGCCGAATAGCGGGAGTAGGAGAGACCCAGTACTTC	CASSRIAGVGETQYF
.	TRBV19	.	TRBJ2-2	TGTGCCTCCGGGTTCCGGGAGCTGTTTTTT	CASGFRELFF
TRBD1	TRBV6-1	.	TRBJ2-1	TGTGCCAGCACCCGTATGGGGACAGGAGTTGGTGAGCAGTTCTTC	CASTRMGTGVGEQFF
.	TRBV19	medium-sized	TRBJ2-2	TGTGCCAGTAGTATAGGTCTCACCGGGGAGCTGTTTTTT	CASSIGLTGELFF
TRBD1	TRBV12-5	few	TRBJ2-7	TGTGCTAGTGGTTTGGACGGACAGGGACTCTACGAGCAGTACTTC	CASGLDGQGLYEQYF
.	TRBV7-9	once	TRBJ2-5	TGTGCCAGCAGTACGGAGATGGAGGAGACCCAGTACTTC	CASSTEMEETQYF
TRBD1	TRBV7-6	.	TRBJ1-4	TGTGCCAGCAGCTTAGGGACAGGGGGTGAAAAACTGTTTTTT	CASSLGTGGEKLFF
TRBD1	TRBV7-2	.	TRBJ1-1	TGTGCCAGCAGCTCATATGGACCGGGACAGGGGGTTCTAACTGAAGCTTTCTTT	CASSSYGPGQGVLTEAFF
.	TRBV11-2	.	TRBJ2-7	TGTGCCAGCACCCCCCGGGACTCTAGCTCCTACGAGCAGTACTTC	CASTPRDSSSYEQYF
TRBD1	TRBV6-1	.	TRBJ1-5	TGTGCCAGCAGAGAGGACAGGGGGTATCATCAGCCCCAGCATTTT	CASREDRGYHQPQHF
TRBD1	TRBV12-5	.	TRBJ2-7	TGTGCTAGTGGTTTGACAGGGGGCGACGAGCAGTACTTC	CASGLTGGDEQYF
.	TRBV28	.	TRBJ2-7	TGTGCCAGCAGTTTATTCTCTAAATCTTACGAGCAGTACTTC	CASSLFSKSYEQYF
TRBD2	TRBV7-8	.	TRBJ2-2	TGTGCCAGCACCCGGACTAGCGGGGGTGTCGGGGAGCTGTTTTTT	CASTRTSGGVGELFF
TRBD2	TRBV6-5	.	TRBJ2-7	TGTGCCAGCAGCTCGGTAGCGGGAGGGCGATACGAGCAGTACTTC	CASSSVAGGRYEQYF
TRBD1	TRBV27	.	TRBJ2-7	TGTGCCAGCAGTAGGGGACAGGGGGCCTACGAGCAGTACTTC	CASSRGQGAYEQYF
.	TRBV5-5	.	TRBJ2-1	TGTGCCAGCGTACCCGGGACACAGGGATGGAATGAGCAGTTCTTC	CASVPGTQGWNEQFF
TRBD2	TRBV7-2	.	TRBJ2-5	TGTGCCAGCAGTACCCGGACTAGCGGGGAGACCCAGTACTTC	CASSTRTSGETQYF
.	TRBV29-1	.	TRBJ1-2	TGCAGCGTTGCCGACAGGAATTATGGCTACACCTTC	CSVADRNYGYTF